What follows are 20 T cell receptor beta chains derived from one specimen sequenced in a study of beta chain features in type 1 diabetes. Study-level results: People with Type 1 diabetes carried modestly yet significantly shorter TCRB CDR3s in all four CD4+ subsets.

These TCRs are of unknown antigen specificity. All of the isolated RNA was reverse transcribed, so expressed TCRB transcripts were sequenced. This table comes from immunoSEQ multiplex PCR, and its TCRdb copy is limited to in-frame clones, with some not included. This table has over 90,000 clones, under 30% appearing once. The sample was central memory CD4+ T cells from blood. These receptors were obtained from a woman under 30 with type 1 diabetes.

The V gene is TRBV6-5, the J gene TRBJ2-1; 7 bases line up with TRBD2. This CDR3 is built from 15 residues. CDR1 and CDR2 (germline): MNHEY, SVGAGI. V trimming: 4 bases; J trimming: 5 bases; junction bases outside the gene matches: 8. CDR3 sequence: CASSWGGLHDNEQFF. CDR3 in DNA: TGTGCCAGCAGTTGGGGGGGACTACACGACAATGAGCAGTTCTTC.

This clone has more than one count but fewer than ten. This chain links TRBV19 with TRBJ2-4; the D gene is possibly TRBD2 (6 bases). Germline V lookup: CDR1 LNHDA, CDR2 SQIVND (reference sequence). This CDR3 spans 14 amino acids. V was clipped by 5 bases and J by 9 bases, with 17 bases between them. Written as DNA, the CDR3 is TGTGCCAGTAGTCACCGGGAGTGGTGGGGCATTCAGTACTTC. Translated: CASSHREWWGIQYF. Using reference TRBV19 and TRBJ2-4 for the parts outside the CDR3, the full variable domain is DGGITQSPKYLFRKEGQNVTLSCEQNLNHDAMYWYRQDPGQGLRLIYYSQIVNDFQKGDIAEGYSVSREKKESFPLTVTSAQKNPTAFYLCASSHREWWGIQYFGAGTRLSVL.

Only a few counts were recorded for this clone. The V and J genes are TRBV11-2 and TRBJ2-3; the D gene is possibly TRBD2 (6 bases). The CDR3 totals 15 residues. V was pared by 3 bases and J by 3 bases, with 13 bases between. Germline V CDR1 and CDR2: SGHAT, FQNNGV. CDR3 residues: CASSFGIGRTDTQYF. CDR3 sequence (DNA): TGTGCCAGCAGCTTTGGAATAGGGAGGACAGATACGCAGTATTTT.

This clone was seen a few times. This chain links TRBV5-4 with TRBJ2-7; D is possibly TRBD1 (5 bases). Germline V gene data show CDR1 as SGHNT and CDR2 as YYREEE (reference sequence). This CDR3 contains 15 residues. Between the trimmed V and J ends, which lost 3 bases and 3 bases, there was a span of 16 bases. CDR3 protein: CASSSQQGNGYEQYF. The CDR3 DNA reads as TGTGCCAGCAGCTCCCAGCAGGGTAATGGCTACGAGCAGTACTTC. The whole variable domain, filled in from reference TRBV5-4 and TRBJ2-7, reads ETGVTQSPTHLIKTRGQQVTLRCSSQSGHNTVSWYQQALGQGPQFIFQYYREEENGRGNFPPRFSGLQFPNYSSELNVNALELDDSALYLCASSSQQGNGYEQYFGPGTRLTVT.

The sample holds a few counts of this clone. CDR3 loop: CAAAGGAYEQYF. The CDR3, as DNA: TGTGCCGCAGCGGGAGGAGCCTACGAGCAGTACTTC. The genes are TRBV6-6 and TRBJ2-7, with TRBD2 identical over 9 bases. J was trimmed by 2 bases and V by 11 bases; bases with no gene match: 4. The germline V gene encodes CDR1 MNHNY and CDR2 SVGAGI (reference sequence). The CDR3 contains 12 residues.

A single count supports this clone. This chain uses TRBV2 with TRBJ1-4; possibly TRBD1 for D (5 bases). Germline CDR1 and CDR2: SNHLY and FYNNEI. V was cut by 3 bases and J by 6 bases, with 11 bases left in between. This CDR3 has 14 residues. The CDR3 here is CASSDRAGDEKLFF. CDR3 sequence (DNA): TGTGCCAGCAGTGACAGGGCGGGAGATGAAAAACTGTTTTTT.

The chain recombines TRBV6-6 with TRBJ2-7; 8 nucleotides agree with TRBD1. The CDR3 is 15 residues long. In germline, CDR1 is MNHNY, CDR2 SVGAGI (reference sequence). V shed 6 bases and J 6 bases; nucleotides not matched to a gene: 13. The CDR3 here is CASSQRGQGGAEQYF. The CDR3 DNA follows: TGTGCCAGCAGCCAGAGAGGACAGGGTGGAGCCGAGCAGTACTTC.

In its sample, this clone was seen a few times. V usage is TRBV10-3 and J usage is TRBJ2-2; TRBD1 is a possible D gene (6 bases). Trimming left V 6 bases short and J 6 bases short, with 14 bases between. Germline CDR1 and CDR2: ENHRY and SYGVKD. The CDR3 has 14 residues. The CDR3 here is CAIRSRDIAGELFF. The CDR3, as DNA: TGTGCCATCAGGTCCCGGGACATTGCCGGGGAGCTGTTTTTT.

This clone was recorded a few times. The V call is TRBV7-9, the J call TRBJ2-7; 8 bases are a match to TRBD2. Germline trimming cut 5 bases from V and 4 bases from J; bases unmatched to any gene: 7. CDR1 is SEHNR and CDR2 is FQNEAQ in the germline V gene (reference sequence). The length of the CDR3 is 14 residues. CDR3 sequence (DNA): TGTGCCAGCAGCCGCAGCGGGAGCGGTTACGAGCAGTACGTC. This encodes CASSRSGSGYEQYV.

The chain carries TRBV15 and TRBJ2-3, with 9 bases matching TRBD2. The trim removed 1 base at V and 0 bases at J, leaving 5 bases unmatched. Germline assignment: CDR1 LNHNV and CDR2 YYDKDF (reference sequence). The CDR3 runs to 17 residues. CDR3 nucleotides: TGTGCCACCAGCAGAGGGTCTAGCGGGACTAGCACAGATACGCAGTATTTT. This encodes CATSRGSSGTSTDTQYF. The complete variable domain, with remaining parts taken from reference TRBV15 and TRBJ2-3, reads DAMVIQNPRYQVTQFGKPVTLSCSQTLNHNVMYWYQQKSSQAPKLLFHYYDKDFNNEADTPDNFQSRRPNTSFCFLDIRSPGLGDTAMYLCATSRGSSGTSTDTQYFGPGTRLTVL.

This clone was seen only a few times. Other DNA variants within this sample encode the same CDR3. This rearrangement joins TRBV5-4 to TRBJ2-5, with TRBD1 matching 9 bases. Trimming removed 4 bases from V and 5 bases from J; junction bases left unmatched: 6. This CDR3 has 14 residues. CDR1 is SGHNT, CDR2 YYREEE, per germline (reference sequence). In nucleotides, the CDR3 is TGTGCCAGCAGCCTACAGGGGGCGAGTGAGACCCAGTACTTC. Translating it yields CASSLQGASETQYF.

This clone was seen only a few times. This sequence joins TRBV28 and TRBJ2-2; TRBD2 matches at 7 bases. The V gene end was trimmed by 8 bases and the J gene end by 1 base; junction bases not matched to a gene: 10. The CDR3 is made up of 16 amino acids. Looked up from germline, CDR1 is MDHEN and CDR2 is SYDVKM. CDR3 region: CASDKAGLGNTGELFF. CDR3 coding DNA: TGTGCCAGCGACAAAGCGGGACTGGGGAACACCGGGGAGCTGTTTTTT.

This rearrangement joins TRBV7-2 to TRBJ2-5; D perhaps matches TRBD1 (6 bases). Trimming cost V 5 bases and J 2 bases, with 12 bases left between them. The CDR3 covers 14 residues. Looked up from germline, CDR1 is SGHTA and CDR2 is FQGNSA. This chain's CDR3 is CASSPGQLQETQYF. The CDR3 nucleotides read TGTGCCAGCAGCCCCGGACAGCTACAAGAGACCCAGTACTTC. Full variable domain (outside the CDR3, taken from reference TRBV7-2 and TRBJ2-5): GAGVSQSPSNKVTEKGKDVELRCDPISGHTALYWYRQSLGQGLEFLIYFQGNSAPDKSGLPSDRFSAERTGGSVSTLTIQRTQQEDSAVYLCASSPGQLQETQYFGPGTRLLVL.

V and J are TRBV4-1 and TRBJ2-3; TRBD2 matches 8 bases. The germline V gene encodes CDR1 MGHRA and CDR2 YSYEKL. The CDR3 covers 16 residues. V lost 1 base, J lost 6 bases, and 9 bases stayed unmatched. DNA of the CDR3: TGCGCCAGCAGCCAAGGCCGGGTAGCGGGACTCGATACGCAGTATTTT. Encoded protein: CASSQGRVAGLDTQYF.

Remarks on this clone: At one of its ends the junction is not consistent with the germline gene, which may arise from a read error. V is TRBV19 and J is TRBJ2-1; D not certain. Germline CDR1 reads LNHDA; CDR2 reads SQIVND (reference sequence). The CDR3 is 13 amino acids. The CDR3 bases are TGTGCCAGTAGTTCCTACTCCGACAATGAGCAGTTCTTC. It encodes CASSSYSDNEQFF.

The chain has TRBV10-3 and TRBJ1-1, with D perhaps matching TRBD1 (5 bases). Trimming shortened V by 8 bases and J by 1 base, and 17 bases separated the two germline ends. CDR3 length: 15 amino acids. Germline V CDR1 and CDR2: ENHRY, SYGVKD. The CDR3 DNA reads TGTGCCATCCGAAGGCAGGGACTACGGAACACTGAAGCTTTCTTT. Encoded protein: CAIRRQGLRNTEAFF.

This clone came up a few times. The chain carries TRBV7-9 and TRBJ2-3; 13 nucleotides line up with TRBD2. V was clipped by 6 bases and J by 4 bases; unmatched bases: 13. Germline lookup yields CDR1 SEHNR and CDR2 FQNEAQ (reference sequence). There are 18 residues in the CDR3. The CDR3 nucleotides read TGTGCCAGCAGTGGACTAGCGGGAGAAGTTTGGAGCGCAGATACGCAGTATTTT. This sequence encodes CASSGLAGEVWSADTQYF.

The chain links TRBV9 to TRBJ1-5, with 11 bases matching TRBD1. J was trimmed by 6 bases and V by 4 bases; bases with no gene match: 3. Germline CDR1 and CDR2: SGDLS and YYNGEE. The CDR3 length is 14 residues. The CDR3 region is CASSPGTGGQPQHF. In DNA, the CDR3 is TGTGCCAGCAGCCCGGGGACAGGGGGTCAGCCCCAGCATTTT.

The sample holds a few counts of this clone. The CDR3 loop is CAWSVSRGAPFNQPQHF. CDR3 coding DNA: TGTGCCTGGAGTGTAAGTCGGGGGGCACCTTTCAATCAGCCCCAGCATTTT. The chain links TRBV30 to TRBJ1-5, with D possibly TRBD1 on 6 matching bases. Trimming took 0 bases from V and 3 from J, leaving 18 bases between them. Germline CDR1 reads GTSNPN; CDR2 reads SVGIG (reference sequence). This CDR3 contains 17 residues.

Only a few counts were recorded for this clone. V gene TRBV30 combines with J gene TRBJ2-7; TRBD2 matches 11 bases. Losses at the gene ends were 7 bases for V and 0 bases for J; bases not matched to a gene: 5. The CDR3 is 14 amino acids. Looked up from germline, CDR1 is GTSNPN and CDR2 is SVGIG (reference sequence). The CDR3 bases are TGTGCCTCTAGCGGGAGGTCTAGCTCCTACGAGCAGTACGTC. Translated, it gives CASSGRSSSYEQYV.